This TCR beta chain was captured by sequencing in a study of OX40 agonist ivuxolimab in advanced cancers. Notes on the study in general: Blood T cells, both CD4+ and CD8+, expanded clonally by week 6 at 0.1 to 3.0 mg/kg.

Enrollment shut out patients with autoimmune disease history or systemic immunosuppression. The method was immunoSEQ multiplex PCR; TCRdb's version includes in-frame clones alone and lacks a portion of them. The sample lists 25,000 to 35,000 clones, around 85% seen once, with over 25% in the top ten. Worth noting for this clone: Antigen unknown.

The CDR3 contains 14 residues. With V trimmed by 5 bases and J by 5 bases, 5 bases remained unmatched. Germline loops: CDR1 SGHVS, CDR2 FNYEAQ. The chain employs TRBV7-6 and TRBJ1-2; 10 nucleotides align to TRBD1. This receptor was obtained from an adult with an advanced solid tumor such as melanoma, head and neck, liver or kidney cancer. The sample was CD4+ or CD8+ T cells sorted from blood, taken in a trial of the OX40 agonist ivuxolimab. CDR3: CASSPGTGDYGYTF. CDR3 DNA: TGTGCCAGCAGCCCCGGGACAGGGGATTATGGCTACACCTTC.